The 10 T cell receptor beta chains below were found in one sample sequenced in a study of CD8 T cells in ankylosing spondylitis. Their specific antigens are unknown. TCRdb analysed the 5' RACE reads with MiXCR anew, one entry per CDR3 protein. Here the sample spans 350,000 to 450,000 distinct CDR3 sequences, about 24% being singletons. Study findings and constraints: Apparently characteristic of ankylosing spondylitis blood was a TCR beta motif (eight highly homologous variants).

Sequenced input: blood, either unsorted or a sorted T cell fraction (not recorded which). These receptors were obtained from a male donor with ankylosing spondylitis.

This clonotype has more than one count but fewer than ten. The rearrangement uses TRBV12-3 or TRBV12-4 and TRBJ1-3; possible D gene TRBD1, 5 bases. V dropped 8 bases and J dropped 1 base, with 12 bases sitting between them. CDR3 length equals 14 residues. The CDR3 DNA sequence: TGTGCCAGCCCTCCCGGGGGATCTGGAAACACCATATATTTT. It codes for CASPPGGSGNTIYF.

This clonotype turned up a few times. V usage is TRBV11-2 and J usage is TRBJ2-4; 14 bases match TRBD2. Germline CDR1 is SGHAT and CDR2 is FQNNGV. The CDR3 has 15 amino acids. The V gene end was trimmed by 5 bases and the J gene end by 7 bases; junction bases not matched to a gene: 4. The CDR3 DNA follows: TGTGCCAGCAGCGCCAGACTAGCGGGAGGGAACATTCAGTACTTC. It codes for CASSARLAGGNIQYF.

V gene TRBV7-9 combines with J gene TRBJ2-1; D is undetermined. The germline gives CDR1 SEHNR, CDR2 FQNEAQ (reference sequence). The CDR3 is made up of 14 amino acids. With 4 bases removed from V and 0 bases from J, the gap between germline ends came to 7 bases. The CDR3 is CASSSSSSYNEQFF. The CDR3 DNA is TGTGCCAGCAGCTCCTCTAGCTCCTACAATGAGCAGTTCTTC.

The rearrangement joins TRBV11-2 to TRBJ2-1, with 10 positions matching TRBD2. The germline CDR1 and CDR2 sequences are SGHAT and FQNNGV. This CDR3 region has 15 residues. J gave up 7 bases and V 5 bases, and 8 bases lay outside the gene matches. The CDR3 sequence: CASSLSTSGINEQFF. The CDR3 DNA reads as TGTGCCAGCAGCCTCAGTACTAGCGGGATTAATGAGCAGTTCTTC. Drawing the rest from reference TRBV11-2 and TRBJ2-1, the complete variable domain is EAGVAQSPRYKIIEKRQSVAFWCNPISGHATLYWYQQILGQGPKLLIQFQNNGVVDDSQLPKDRFSAERLKGVDSTLKIQPAKLEDSAVYLCASSLSTSGINEQFFGPGTRLTVL.

This clonotype was observed a few times. The CDR3 bases are TGTGCCAGCAGTCAAGACCGGGACAGCCACTACGAGCAGTACGTC. It encodes CASSQDRDSHYEQYV. The rearrangement joins TRBV2 to TRBJ2-7; 7 bases match TRBD1. The CDR3 spans 15 residues. Trimming took 5 bases from V and 3 from J; bases not matched to a gene: 10. CDR1 SNHLY and CDR2 FYNNEI come from the germline V gene.

There are a few counts of this clonotype. The CDR3 loop is CSANNRADFQETQYF. The CDR3, as DNA: TGCAGTGCTAACAATCGGGCAGATTTTCAAGAGACCCAGTACTTC. The chain joins TRBV20-1 to TRBJ2-5; D uncertain. The germline gives CDR1 DFQATT, CDR2 SNEGSKA (reference sequence). With 4 bases removed from V and 2 bases from J, the gap between germline ends came to 17 bases. The CDR3 length is 15 residues.

The sample holds a few counts of this clonotype. The rearrangement links TRBV5-6 to TRBJ1-1, with D uncertain. Trimming shortened V by 1 base and J by 5 bases, and 9 bases separated the two germline ends. CDR1 is SGHDT, CDR2 YYEEEE, per germline. The CDR3 is made up of 13 amino acids. CDR3 in DNA: TGTGCCAGCAGCTTGCCGGGCAGGACTGAAGCTTTCTTT. Translated, it gives CASSLPGRTEAFF. The variable domain in full, completed from reference TRBV5-6 and TRBJ1-1, reads DAGVTQSPTHLIKTRGQQVTLRCSPKSGHDTVSWYQQALGQGPQFIFQYYEEEERQRGNFPDRFSGHQFPNYSSELNVNALLLGDSALYLCASSLPGRTEAFFGQGTRLTVV.

The sample holds a few counts of this clonotype. This rearrangement joins TRBV6-1 to TRBJ2-4; the D gene is possibly TRBD1 (5 bases). V gave up 7 bases and J gave up 0 bases, with 16 bases separating them. The germline gives CDR1 MNHNS, CDR2 SASEGT. The CDR3 is made up of 16 amino acids. The CDR3 coding sequence is TGTGCCAGCACTCCCACAGGATCTCTAGCCAAAAACATTCAGTACTTC. This sequence encodes CASTPTGSLAKNIQYF.

This clonotype was seen many times. The rearrangement uses TRBV7-2 and TRBJ2-1; 10 bases align to TRBD2. The CDR3 length is 16 residues. After removal of 2 bases from V and 8 bases from J, the junction contained 9 bases not matched to a gene. Per germline, CDR1 SGHTA and CDR2 FQGNSA. The DNA of the CDR3 is TGTGCCAGCAGCTTAAAGCTAGCGGGAGAAGCTGATGAGCAGTTCTTC. Translation gives CASSLKLAGEADEQFF.

The chain recombines TRBV4-1 with TRBJ1-6; D remains unclear. Germline lookup yields CDR1 MGHRA and CDR2 YSYEKL. The V end lost 3 bases, the J end lost 8 bases, and 8 bases lay between the germline ends. The CDR3 length is 13 residues. CDR3 DNA: TGCGCCAGCAGCCAGGCCCTGTATTCACCCCTCCACTTT. Its translation: CASSQALYSPLHF.